A selection of T cell receptor beta chains follows, all from one sample in a study of OX40 agonist ivuxolimab in advanced cancers. The repertoire was sequenced with immunoSEQ multiplex PCR; TCRdb's copy has only in-frame clones and lacks some. This sample has about 110,000 clones; approximately 89% occur once, and the top ten carry less than 0.35%. Sequenced here: CD4+ or CD8+ T cells sorted from blood, sampled in a trial of the OX40 agonist ivuxolimab. Receptors were obtained from an adult with an advanced solid tumor such as melanoma, head and neck, liver or kidney cancer. CDR3s include the opening cysteine and the closing phenylalanine or tryptophan. A D gene is named only where the DNA matches it firmly. Some rows have no size entry. The others give once, few or many, or a class for an expanded clone.

15	.	TRBV6-6	TRBJ2-1	few	CASRPSGRDYNEQFF	TGTGCCAGCAGACCTTCGGGGCGAGATTACAATGAGCAGTTCTTC
16	.	TRBV23-1	TRBJ1-5	.	CASSQVVVVWHQPQHF	TGCGCCAGCAGTCAAGTAGTGGTAGTCTGGCATCAGCCCCAGCATTTT
14	.	TRBV7-9	TRBJ1-1	.	CASSLGGSNTEAFF	TGTGCCAGCAGCTTAGGAGGATCGAACACTGAAGCTTTCTTT
14	.	TRBV5-4	TRBJ2-5	.	CASTREKAGETQYF	TGTGCCAGCACCAGAGAGAAGGCAGGAGAGACCCAGTACTTC
16	.	TRBV28	TRBJ2-7	.	CASIEEGGSISYEQYF	TGTGCCAGCATCGAGGAGGGGGGGTCGATTTCCTACGAGCAGTACTTC
12	.	TRBV19	TRBJ1-1	many	CASRHLGAEAFF	TGTGCCAGTAGGCATCTTGGGGCTGAAGCTTTCTTT
15	TRBD1	TRBV7-2	TRBJ1-2	.	CASTFGTGKGYGYTF	TGTGCCAGCACCTTTGGGACAGGGAAGGGCTATGGCTACACCTTC
18	TRBD1	TRBV9	TRBJ1-3	.	CASSVGVGGQYSGNTIYF	TGTGCCAGCAGCGTAGGGGTAGGGGGACAGTACTCTGGAAACACCATATATTTT
17	TRBD1	TRBV27	TRBJ1-5	.	CASSHSWTGEIGQPQHF	TGTGCCAGCAGTCACTCTTGGACAGGGGAAATAGGACAGCCCCAGCATTTT
16	.	TRBV19	TRBJ2-2	.	CASSPGGPGDTGELFF	TGTGCCAGTAGCCCTGGGGGGCCGGGGGACACCGGGGAGCTGTTTTTT
12	.	TRBV29-1	TRBJ2-7	.	CSVAGTAYEQYF	TGCAGCGTGGCCGGGACTGCATACGAGCAGTACTTC
12	.	TRBV2	TRBJ1-2	few	CASNRPARGYTF	TGTGCCAGCAATAGACCCGCAAGGGGATACACCTTC
14	TRBD1	TRBV6-5	TRBJ2-7	.	CASSRRDRDHEQYF	TGTGCCAGCAGTCGCCGGGACAGGGATCACGAGCAGTACTTC
16	TRBD1	TRBV10-1	TRBJ2-7	.	CASRDPTGTGAYEQYF	TGCGCCAGCAGGGACCCCACCGGGACAGGGGCCTACGAGCAGTACTTC
15	TRBD2	TRBV9	TRBJ2-5	.	CASSVAYTGRETQYF	TGTGCCAGCAGCGTAGCGTACACCGGGAGGGAGACCCAGTACTTC
13	.	TRBV7-2	TRBJ1-4	few	CASSLGGSEKLFF	TGTGCCAGCAGCTTAGGAGGGTCTGAAAAACTGTTTTTT